Following are 5 T cell receptor beta chains from one sample sequenced in a study of cytomegalovirus exposure and HLA in healthy donors. PCR employed 60 Vbeta and 13 Jbeta primers. Measured with immunoSEQ multiplex PCR; TCRdb has only the in-frame clones, and not every one. The repertoire consists of about 170,000 clones, with about 75% occurring once and the leading ten covering about 1.9%. Source material: PBMCs. These receptors were obtained from a female donor in good health and CMV-seronegative.

This clone was found a few times. This rearrangement joins TRBV9 to TRBJ1-2, with D perhaps matching TRBD1 (6 bases). Per the germline V gene, CDR1 is SGDLS and CDR2 is YYNGEE. V was pared by 0 bases and J by 8 bases, with 17 bases between. This CDR3 comprises 15 residues. DNA of the CDR3: TGTGCCAGCAGCGTAGCTTCTCAGGGGCAGGGAGGCTACACCTTC. It translates to CASSVASQGQGGYTF.

This chain links TRBV6-5 with TRBJ1-1; a weak D match, TRBD1 (5 bases). The V gene lost 6 bases and the J gene lost 7 bases, with 15 bases spanning the gap. The germline gives CDR1 MNHEY, CDR2 SVGAGI. This CDR3 has 13 residues. This CDR3 reads CASRTPGLNEAFF. The CDR3 DNA reads TGTGCCAGCAGGACCCCAGGGTTAAATGAAGCTTTCTTT.

V and J are TRBV5-1 and TRBJ2-5; TRBD1 is a possible D gene (6 bases). This CDR3 comprises 14 residues. The V end was cut by 1 base, the J end by 1 base, with 8 bases between. Germline loops: CDR1 SGHRS, CDR2 YFSETQ. CDR3 nucleotide sequence: TGCGCCAGCAGCTTGCAGGACAGCCAAGAGACCCAGTACTTC. Protein product: CASSLQDSQETQYF.

The chain joins TRBV27 to TRBJ2-7, with TRBD2 identical over 8 bases. This CDR3 contains 15 residues. The V gene's germline CDR1 is MNHEY and CDR2 SMNVEV (reference sequence). The junction had 6 bases not matched to a gene; V was cut back by 5 bases and J by 0 bases. This chain's CDR3 is CASSREGTLSYEQYF. The CDR3 nucleotides are TGTGCCAGCAGTCGGGAGGGCACCCTCTCCTACGAGCAGTACTTC.

The chain is built from TRBV5-1 and TRBJ2-2, with 10 bases matching TRBD1. The CDR3 runs to 18 residues. Germline trimming cut 1 base from V and 5 bases from J; bases unmatched to any gene: 11. Per the germline V gene, CDR1 is SGHRS and CDR2 is YFSETQ. The CDR3 region is CASSLSVPGTGATGELFF. CDR3 DNA sequence: TGCGCCAGCAGCTTGTCAGTCCCCGGGACAGGGGCTACCGGGGAGCTGTTTTTT.